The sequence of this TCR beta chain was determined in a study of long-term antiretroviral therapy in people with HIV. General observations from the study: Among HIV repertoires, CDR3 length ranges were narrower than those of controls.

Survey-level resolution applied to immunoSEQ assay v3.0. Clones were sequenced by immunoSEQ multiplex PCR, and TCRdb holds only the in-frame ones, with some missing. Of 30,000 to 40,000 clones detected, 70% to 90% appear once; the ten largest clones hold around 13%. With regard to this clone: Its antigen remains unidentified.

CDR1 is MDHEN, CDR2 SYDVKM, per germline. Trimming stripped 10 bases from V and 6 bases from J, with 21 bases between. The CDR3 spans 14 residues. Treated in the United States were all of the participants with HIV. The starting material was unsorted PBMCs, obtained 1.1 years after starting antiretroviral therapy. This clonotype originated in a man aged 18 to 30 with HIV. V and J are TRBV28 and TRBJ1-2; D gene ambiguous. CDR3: CATRLPPRQHGYTF. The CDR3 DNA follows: TGTGCCACCAGATTACCCCCCCGGCAGCATGGCTACACCTTC.